The sequence of this T cell receptor beta chain was determined in a study of blood T cell repertoires in COVID-19. Only a few counts were recorded for this clone. Per the original data handling: It was from reference gene primer amplification that nucleated cell counts were estimated. TCRdb keeps only in-frame clones here, not all; method: immunoSEQ multiplex PCR. V and J calls and clone size are as listed in that table; D and trimming were resolved from the DNA. This table holds a few hundred thousand clones, 80% to 90% found once. This CDR3 is 14 amino acids long. The trim removed 6 bases at V and 5 bases at J, leaving 7 bases unmatched. Germline-derived CDR1 and CDR2 are SGHAT and FQNNGV.

This chain joins TRBV11-2 and TRBJ2-5; TRBD1 agrees at 9 bases. This TCR was sampled from a woman aged 25-40 years with active or convalescent COVID-19. Material for sequencing was peripheral blood. CDR3 coding DNA: TGTGCCAGCAGTCCACAGGGGGCGGGGGAGACCCAGTACTTC. The encoded protein is CASSPQGAGETQYF. Drawing the rest from reference TRBV11-2 and TRBJ2-5, the complete variable domain is EAGVAQSPRYKIIEKRQSVAFWCNPISGHATLYWYQQILGQGPKLLIQFQNNGVVDDSQLPKDRFSAERLKGVDSTLKIQPAKLEDSAVYLCASSPQGAGETQYFGPGTRLLVL.